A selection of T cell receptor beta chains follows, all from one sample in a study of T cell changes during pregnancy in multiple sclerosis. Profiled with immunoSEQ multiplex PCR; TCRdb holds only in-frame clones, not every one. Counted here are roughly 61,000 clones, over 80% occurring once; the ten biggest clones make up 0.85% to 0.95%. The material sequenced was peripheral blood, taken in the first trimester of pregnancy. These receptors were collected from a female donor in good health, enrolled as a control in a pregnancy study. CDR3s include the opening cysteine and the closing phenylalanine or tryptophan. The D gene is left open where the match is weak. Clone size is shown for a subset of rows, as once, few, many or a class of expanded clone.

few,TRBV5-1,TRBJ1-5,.,TGCGCCAGCAGCTTGGCGGGGGGATGGGATCAGCCCCAGCATTTT,CASSLAGGWDQPQHF
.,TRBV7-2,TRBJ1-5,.,TGTGCCAGCAGCCCCACAGGGTACAATCAGCCCCAGCATTTT,CASSPTGYNQPQHF
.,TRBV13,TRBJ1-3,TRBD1,TGTGCCAGCAGCGACGGACAGGGCTTCTCTGGAAACACCATATATTTT,CASSDGQGFSGNTIYF
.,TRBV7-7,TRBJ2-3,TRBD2,TGTGCCAGCAGCTTAGCTAGCGGGGGAGATACGCAGTATTTT,CASSLASGGDTQYF
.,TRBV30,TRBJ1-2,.,TGTGCCTGGAGTGTCGACAACGCCAGTGGCTACACCTTC,CAWSVDNASGYTF
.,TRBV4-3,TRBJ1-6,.,TGCGCCAGCAGGCGTACAGATAATTCACCCCTCCACTTT,CASRRTDNSPLHF
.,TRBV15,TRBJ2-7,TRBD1,TGTGCCACCAGCACCATGGGACAGGGCGAGCAGTACTTC,CATSTMGQGEQYF
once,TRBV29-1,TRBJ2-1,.,TGCAGCGTTGTAAAAGGGGACAATGAGCAGTTCTTC,CSVVKGDNEQFF
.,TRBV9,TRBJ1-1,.,TGTGCCAGCAGCGAGATCACGGTAAACACTGAAGCTTTCTTT,CASSEITVNTEAFF
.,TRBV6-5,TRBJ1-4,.,TGTGCCAGCAGCCGCAAGGGGGGGCTGAATGAAAAACTGTTTTTT,CASSRKGGLNEKLFF
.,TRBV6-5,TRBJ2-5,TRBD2,TGTGCCAGCAGTTACTCTCGCGGGGGACTTCAAGAGACCCAGTACTTC,CASSYSRGGLQETQYF
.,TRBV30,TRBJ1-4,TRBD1,TGTGCCTGGAGTTCGGGACAGGGGCATGAAAAACTGTTTTTT,CAWSSGQGHEKLFF
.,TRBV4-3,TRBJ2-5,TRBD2,TGCGCCAGCAGCCAAGGGTCTAGCGGGGTCGAGACCCAGTACTTC,CASSQGSSGVETQYF
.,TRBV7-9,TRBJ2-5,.,TGTGCCAGCAGCTTAGTCCAGGGTCAAGAGACCCAGTACTTC,CASSLVQGQETQYF
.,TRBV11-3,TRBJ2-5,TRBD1,TGTGCCAGCACCCTGCGACAGGGATGGGAGACCCAGTACTTC,CASTLRQGWETQYF
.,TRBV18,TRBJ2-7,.,TGTGCCAGCTCACGAAGAACGGCGGCTCTCGACGAGCAGTACTTC,CASSRRTAALDEQYF
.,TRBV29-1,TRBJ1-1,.,TGCAGCGAAAGACAGGTGGACACTGAAGCTTTCTTT,CSERQVDTEAFF
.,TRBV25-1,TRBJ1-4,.,TGTGCCAGCAGTGCATCCCCACAGGGATGGAATGAAAAACTGTTTTTT,CASSASPQGWNEKLFF
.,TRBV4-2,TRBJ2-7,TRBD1,TGTGCCAGCAGCCAAGCCGCGGACAGGGCCTACGAGCAGTACTTC,CASSQAADRAYEQYF
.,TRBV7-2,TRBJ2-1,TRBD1,TGTGCCAGCAGCTTGGACAGGGAAGGTGAGCAGTTCTTC,CASSLDREGEQFF
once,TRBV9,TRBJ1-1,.,TGTGCCAGCAGTAACAGGGTAATGAACACTGAAGCTTTCTTT,CASSNRVMNTEAFF
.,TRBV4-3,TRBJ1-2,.,TGCGCCAGCAGCCAAGATGTGTACGTGGTACAGCCAAATGGCTACACCTTC,CASSQDVYVVQPNGYTF
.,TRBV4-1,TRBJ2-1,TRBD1,TGCGCCAGCACCCGGGACAGGGGGGACAATGAGCAGTTCTTC,CASTRDRGDNEQFF
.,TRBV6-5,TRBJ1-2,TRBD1,TGTGCCAGCAGTTACGACAGGGGTTATGGCTACACCTTC,CASSYDRGYGYTF
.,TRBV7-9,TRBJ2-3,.,TGTGCCAGCCAAGGCGGGGTTTCTAGCACAGATACGCAGTATTTT,CASQGGVSSTDTQYF
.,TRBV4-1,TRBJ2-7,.,TGCGCCAGCAGCCAACAGGGTAGCTACGAGCAGTACTTC,CASSQQGSYEQYF
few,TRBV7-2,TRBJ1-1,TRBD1,TGTGCCAGCAGCGCTAATACAGGGGGCGCATCTGAAGCTTTCTTT,CASSANTGGASEAFF
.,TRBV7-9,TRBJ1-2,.,TGTGCCAGCAGCTTAACCCCTTTTGGCGGGAGGTACTATGGCTACACCTTC,CASSLTPFGGRYYGYTF
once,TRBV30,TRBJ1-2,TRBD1,TGTGCCTGGACCCGGGACAGAGGCTATGGCTACACCTTC,CAWTRDRGYGYTF
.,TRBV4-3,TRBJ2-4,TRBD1,TGCGCCAGCAGCCAGGGGACAGGGGTAGGCAAAAACATTCAGTACTTC,CASSQGTGVGKNIQYF
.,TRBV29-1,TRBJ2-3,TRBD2,TGCAGCGTTGGGACTAGCCGAATCACAGATACGCAGTATTTT,CSVGTSRITDTQYF
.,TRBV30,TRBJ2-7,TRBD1,TGTGCCTGGAGTCGATTGGGACAGGGTGGCGAGCAGTACTTC,CAWSRLGQGGEQYF
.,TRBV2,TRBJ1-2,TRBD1,TGTGCCAGCAGTCGATCCCCCGGGACAGGGAGCGGCTACACCTTC,CASSRSPGTGSGYTF
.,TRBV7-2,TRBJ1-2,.,TGTGCCAGCAGCTTCCCTGGACAGACCCTAGGCTACACCTTC,CASSFPGQTLGYTF
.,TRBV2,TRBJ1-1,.,TGTGCCAGCAGTCCAAGGGGGTTTTTCGAAGCTTTCTTT,CASSPRGFFEAFF
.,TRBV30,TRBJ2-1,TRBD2,TGTGCCTGGAGTGTTCGCGGGGGGCAGTTCTTC,CAWSVRGGQFF